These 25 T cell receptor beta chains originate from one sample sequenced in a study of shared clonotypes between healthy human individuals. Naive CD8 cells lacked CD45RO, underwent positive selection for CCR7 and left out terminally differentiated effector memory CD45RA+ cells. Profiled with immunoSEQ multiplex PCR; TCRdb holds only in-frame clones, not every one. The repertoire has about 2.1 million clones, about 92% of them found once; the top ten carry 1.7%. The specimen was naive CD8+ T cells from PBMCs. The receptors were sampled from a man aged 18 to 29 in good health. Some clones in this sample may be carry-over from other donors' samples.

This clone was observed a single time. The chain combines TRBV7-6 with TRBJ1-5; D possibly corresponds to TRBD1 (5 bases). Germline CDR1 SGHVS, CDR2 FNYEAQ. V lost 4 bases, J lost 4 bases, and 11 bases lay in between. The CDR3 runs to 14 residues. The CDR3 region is CASSSGPFNQPQHF. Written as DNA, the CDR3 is TGTGCCAGCAGCTCGGGGCCCTTTAATCAGCCCCAGCATTTT.

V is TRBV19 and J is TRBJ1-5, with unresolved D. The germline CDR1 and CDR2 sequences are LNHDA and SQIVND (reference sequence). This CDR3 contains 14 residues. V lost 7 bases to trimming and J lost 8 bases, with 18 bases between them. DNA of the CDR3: TGTGCCAGTAAGAGCCAAACCCAAAGGGAGCCCCAGCATTTT. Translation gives CASKSQTQREPQHF. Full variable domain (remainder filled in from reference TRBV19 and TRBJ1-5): DGGITQSPKYLFRKEGQNVTLSCEQNLNHDAMYWYRQDPGQGLRLIYYSQIVNDFQKGDIAEGYSVSREKKESFPLTVTSAQKNPTAFYLCASKSQTQREPQHFGDGTRLSIL.

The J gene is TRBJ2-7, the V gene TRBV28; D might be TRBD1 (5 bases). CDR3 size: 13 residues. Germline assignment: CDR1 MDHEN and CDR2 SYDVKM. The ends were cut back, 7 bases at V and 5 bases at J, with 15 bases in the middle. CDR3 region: CASTEVGHDEQYF. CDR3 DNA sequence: TGTGCCAGCACTGAGGTAGGACACGACGAGCAGTACTTC. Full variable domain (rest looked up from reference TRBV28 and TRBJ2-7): DVKVTQSSRYLVKRTGEKVFLECVQDMDHENMFWYRQDPGLGLRLIYFSYDVKMKEKGDIPEGYSVSREKKERFSLILESASTNQTSMYLCASTEVGHDEQYFGPGTRLTVT.

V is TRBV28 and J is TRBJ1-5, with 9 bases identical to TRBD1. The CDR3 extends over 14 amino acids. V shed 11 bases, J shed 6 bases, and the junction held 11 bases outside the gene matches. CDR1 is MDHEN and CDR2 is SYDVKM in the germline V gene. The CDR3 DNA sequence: TGTGCCGGGGGTGACAGGGGGATAGTTCAGCCCCAGCATTTT. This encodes CAGGDRGIVQPQHF.

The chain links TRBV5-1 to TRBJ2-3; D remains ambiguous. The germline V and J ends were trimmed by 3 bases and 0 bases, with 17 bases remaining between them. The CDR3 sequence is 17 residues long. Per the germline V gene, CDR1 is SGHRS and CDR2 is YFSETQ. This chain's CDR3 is CASSSAQRYLSTDTQYF. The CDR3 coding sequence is TGCGCCAGCAGCTCAGCCCAAAGGTACCTTAGCACAGATACGCAGTATTTT. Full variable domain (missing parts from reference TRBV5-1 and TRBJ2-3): KAGVTQTPRYLIKTRGQQVTLSCSPISGHRSVSWYQQTPGQGLQFLFEYFSETQRNKGNFPGRFSGRQFSNSRSEMNVSTLELGDSALYLCASSSAQRYLSTDTQYFGPGTRLTVL.

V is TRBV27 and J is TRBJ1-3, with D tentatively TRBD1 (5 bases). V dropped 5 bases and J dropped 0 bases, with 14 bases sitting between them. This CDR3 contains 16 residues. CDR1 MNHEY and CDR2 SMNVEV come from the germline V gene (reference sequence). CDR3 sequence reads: CASSPRTPHSGNTIYF. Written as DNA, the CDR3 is TGTGCCAGCAGTCCGCGGACACCTCACTCTGGAAACACCATATATTTT.

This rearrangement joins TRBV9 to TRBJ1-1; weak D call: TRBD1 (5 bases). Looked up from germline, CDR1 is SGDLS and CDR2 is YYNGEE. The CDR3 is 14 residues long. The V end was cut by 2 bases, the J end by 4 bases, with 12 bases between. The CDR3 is CASSVQGWGTEAFF. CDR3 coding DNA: TGTGCCAGCAGCGTCCAGGGATGGGGCACTGAAGCTTTCTTT.

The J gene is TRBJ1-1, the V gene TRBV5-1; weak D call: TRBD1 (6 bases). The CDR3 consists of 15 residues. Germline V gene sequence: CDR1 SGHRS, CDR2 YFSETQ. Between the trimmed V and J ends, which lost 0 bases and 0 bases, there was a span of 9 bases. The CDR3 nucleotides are TGCGCCAGCAGCTTGGCCCCAGGGGTGAACACTGAAGCTTTCTTT. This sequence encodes CASSLAPGVNTEAFF.

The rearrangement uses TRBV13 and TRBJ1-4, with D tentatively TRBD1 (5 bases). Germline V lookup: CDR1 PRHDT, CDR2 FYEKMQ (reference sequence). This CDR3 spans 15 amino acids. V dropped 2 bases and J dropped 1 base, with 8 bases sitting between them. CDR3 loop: CASSLSGRTNEKLFF. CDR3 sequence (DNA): TGTGCCAGCAGCTTATCGGGGCGAACTAATGAAAAACTGTTTTTT.

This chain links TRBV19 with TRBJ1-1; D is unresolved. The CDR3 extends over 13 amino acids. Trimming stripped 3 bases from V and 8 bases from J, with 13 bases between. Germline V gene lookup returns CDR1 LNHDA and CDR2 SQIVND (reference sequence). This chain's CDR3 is CASSMDNSPEAFF. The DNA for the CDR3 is TGTGCCAGTAGTATGGATAACAGCCCAGAAGCTTTCTTT.

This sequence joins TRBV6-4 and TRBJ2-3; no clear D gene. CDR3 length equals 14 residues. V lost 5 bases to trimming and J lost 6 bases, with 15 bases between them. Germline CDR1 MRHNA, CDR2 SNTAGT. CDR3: CASSPIVPRDTQYF. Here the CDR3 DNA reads TGTGCCAGCAGTCCAATCGTCCCGAGGGATACGCAGTATTTT.

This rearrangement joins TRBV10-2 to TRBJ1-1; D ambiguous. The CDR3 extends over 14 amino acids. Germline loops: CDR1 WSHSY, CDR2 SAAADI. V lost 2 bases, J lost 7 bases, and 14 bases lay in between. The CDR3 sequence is CASSERAPANEAFF. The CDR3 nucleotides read TGCGCCAGCAGTGAGCGCGCCCCGGCCAATGAAGCTTTCTTT.

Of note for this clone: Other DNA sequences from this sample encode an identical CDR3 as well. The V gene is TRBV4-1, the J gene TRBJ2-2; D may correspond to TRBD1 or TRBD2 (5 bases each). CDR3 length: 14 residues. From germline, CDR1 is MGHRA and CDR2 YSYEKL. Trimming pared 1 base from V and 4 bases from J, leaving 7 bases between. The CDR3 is CASSQVGGTGELFF. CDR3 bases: TGCGCCAGCAGCCAAGTTGGGGGCACCGGGGAGCTGTTTTTT.

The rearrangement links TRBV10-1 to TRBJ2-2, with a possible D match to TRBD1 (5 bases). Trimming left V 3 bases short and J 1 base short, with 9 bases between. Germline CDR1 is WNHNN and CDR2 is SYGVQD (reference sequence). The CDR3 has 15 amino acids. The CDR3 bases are TGCGCCAGCAGTGACTCAGGGAAGAACACCGGGGAGCTGTTTTTT. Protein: CASSDSGKNTGELFF.

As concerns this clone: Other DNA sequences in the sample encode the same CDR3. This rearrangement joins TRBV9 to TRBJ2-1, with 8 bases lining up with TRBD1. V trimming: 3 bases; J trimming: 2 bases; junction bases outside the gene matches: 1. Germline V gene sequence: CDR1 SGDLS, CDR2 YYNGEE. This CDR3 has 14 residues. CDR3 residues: CASSGTGTYNEQFF. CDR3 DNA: TGTGCCAGCAGCGGGACAGGGACCTACAATGAGCAGTTCTTC.

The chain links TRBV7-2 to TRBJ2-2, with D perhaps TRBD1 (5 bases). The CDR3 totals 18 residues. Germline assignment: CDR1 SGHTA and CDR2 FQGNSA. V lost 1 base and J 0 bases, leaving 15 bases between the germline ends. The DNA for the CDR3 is TGTGCCAGCAGCTTAGGAGACAGACTTTTCGCGAACACCGGGGAGCTGTTTTTT. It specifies CASSLGDRLFANTGELFF.

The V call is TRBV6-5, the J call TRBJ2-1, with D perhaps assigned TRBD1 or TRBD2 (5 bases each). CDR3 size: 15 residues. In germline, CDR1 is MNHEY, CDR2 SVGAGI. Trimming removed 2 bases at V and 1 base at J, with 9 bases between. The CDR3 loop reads CASSYRDASYNEQFF. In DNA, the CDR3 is TGTGCCAGCAGTTACAGGGACGCATCCTACAATGAGCAGTTCTTC.

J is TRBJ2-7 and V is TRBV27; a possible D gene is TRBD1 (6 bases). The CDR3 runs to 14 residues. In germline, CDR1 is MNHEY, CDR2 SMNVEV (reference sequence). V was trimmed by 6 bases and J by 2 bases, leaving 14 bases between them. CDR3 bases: TGTGCCAGCAGCCTGGGGGCAGGAACCTACGAGCAGTACTTC. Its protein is CASSLGAGTYEQYF.

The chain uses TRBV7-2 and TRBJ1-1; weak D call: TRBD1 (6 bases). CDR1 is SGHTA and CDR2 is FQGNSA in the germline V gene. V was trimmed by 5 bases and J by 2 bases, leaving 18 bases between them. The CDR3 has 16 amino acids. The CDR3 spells CASSPRNRDRNTEAFF. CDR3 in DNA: TGTGCCAGCAGCCCAAGAAACAGGGACCGAAACACTGAAGCTTTCTTT. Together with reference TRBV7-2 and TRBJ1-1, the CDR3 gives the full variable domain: GAGVSQSPSNKVTEKGKDVELRCDPISGHTALYWYRQSLGQGLEFLIYFQGNSAPDKSGLPSDRFSAERTGGSVSTLTIQRTQQEDSAVYLCASSPRNRDRNTEAFFGQGTRLTVV.

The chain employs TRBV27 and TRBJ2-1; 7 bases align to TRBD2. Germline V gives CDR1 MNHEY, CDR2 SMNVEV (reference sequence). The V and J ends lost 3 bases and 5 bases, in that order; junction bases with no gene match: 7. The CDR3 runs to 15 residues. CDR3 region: CASSFSRGGHNEQFF. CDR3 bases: TGTGCCAGCAGTTTTTCCCGGGGAGGGCACAATGAGCAGTTCTTC.

This CDR3 is CASGNSGQPQHF. As DNA, the CDR3 is TGTGCCAGCGGAAACAGTGGGCAGCCCCAGCATTTT. This chain uses TRBV27 with TRBJ1-5; D gene ambiguous. CDR1 and CDR2 (germline): MNHEY, SMNVEV (reference sequence). The CDR3 covers 12 residues. V lost 8 bases and J lost 7, with 12 bases in between.

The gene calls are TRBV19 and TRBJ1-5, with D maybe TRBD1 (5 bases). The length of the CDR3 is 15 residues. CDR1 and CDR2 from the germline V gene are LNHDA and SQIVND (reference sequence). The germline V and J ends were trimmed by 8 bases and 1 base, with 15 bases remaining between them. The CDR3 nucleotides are TGTGCCAGTCCCATGGGGGGGGTCAGCAATCAGCCCCAGCATTTT. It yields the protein CASPMGGVSNQPQHF.

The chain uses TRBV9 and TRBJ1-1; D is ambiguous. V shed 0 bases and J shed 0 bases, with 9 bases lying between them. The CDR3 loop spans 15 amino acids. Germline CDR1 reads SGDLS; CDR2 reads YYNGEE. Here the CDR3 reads CASSVDGVMNTEAFF. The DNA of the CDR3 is TGTGCCAGCAGCGTAGACGGGGTCATGAACACTGAAGCTTTCTTT.

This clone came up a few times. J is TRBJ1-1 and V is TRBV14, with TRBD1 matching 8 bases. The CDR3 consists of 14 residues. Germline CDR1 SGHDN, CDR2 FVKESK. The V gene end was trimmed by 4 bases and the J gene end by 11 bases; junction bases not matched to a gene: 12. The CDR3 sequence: CASSPYSDRDEAFF. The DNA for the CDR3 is TGTGCCAGCAGCCCCTATTCGGACAGGGATGAGGCTTTCTTT.

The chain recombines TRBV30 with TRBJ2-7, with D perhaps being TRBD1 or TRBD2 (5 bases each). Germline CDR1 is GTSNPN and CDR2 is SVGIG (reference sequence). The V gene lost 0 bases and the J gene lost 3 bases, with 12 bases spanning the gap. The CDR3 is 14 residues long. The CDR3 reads CAWSVGDLVYEQYF. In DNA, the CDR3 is TGTGCCTGGAGTGTGGGGGACCTTGTCTACGAGCAGTACTTC. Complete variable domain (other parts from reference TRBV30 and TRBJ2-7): SQTIHQWPATLVQPVGSPLSLECTVEGTSNPNLYWYRQAAGRGLQLLFYSVGIGQISSEVPQNLSASRPQDRQFILSSKKLLLSDSGFYLCAWSVGDLVYEQYFGPGTRLTVT.